Shown below are 23 T cell receptor beta chains from a single sample sequenced in a study of cytomegalovirus exposure and HLA in healthy donors (dated 2017 in TCRdb). Library preparation used the immunoSEQ multiplex PCR assay. Sourced from immuneACCESS, this table was stored by TCRdb with only in-frame sequences that have V and J called. A share of the clones is absent; for the studies checked, an unresolved V gene accounts for under half, and the remainder has no known explanation. The sample contains 150,000 to 200,000 clones, about nine tenths of them found a single time. Of the sample, around 4.4% falls within the top ten clones. Sequencing was carried out using PBMCs. Every receptor here comes from a man between 18 and 29 years old in good health and CMV-seropositive.

V usage is TRBV27 and J usage is TRBJ2-3, with TRBD2 matching 8 bases. The V and J ends lost 6 bases and 8 bases, in that order; junction bases with no gene match: 4. The CDR3 has 12 amino acids. The V gene's germline CDR1 is MNHEY and CDR2 SMNVEV (reference sequence). CDR3 nucleotides: TGTGCCAGCAGCTCGGGGGGGGGTACGCAGTATTTT. It codes for CASSSGGGTQYF.

The V gene is TRBV2, the J gene TRBJ2-7; D not certain. The CDR3 is 11 residues long. Germline values: CDR1 SNHLY, CDR2 FYNNEI. V dropped 2 bases and J dropped 6 bases, with 5 bases sitting between them. CDR3 nucleotide sequence: TGTGCCAGCAGTGAATGGAGCGAGCAGTACTTC. This codes for CASSEWSEQYF. Filled out from reference TRBV2 and TRBJ2-7, the complete variable domain reads EPEVTQTPSHQVTQMGQEVILRCVPISNHLYFYWYRQILGQKVEFLVSFYNNEISEKSEIFDDQFSVERPDGSNFTLKIRSTKLEDSAMYFCASSEWSEQYFGPGTRLTVT.

This chain links TRBV13 with TRBJ2-2; 7 bases map to TRBD1. CDR1 is PRHDT, CDR2 FYEKMQ, per germline (reference sequence). The CDR3 has 17 residues. The V segment lost 5 bases and the J segment 4 bases; nucleotides outside the gene matches: 13. The CDR3 loop reads CASSTTGFGSSTGELFF. CDR3 bases: TGTGCCAGCAGCACGACAGGGTTTGGTTCATCCACCGGGGAGCTGTTTTTT.

The chain combines TRBV5-1 with TRBJ2-4; 7 bases are shared with TRBD2. Trimming at V came to 0 bases and at J to 8 bases, leaving 5 bases not matched to a gene. Germline values: CDR1 SGHRS, CDR2 YFSETQ. This CDR3 comprises 14 residues. The CDR3 DNA follows: TGCGCCAGCAGCTTGGTTCGGAGCGGGGACATTCAGTACTTC. Translating it yields CASSLVRSGDIQYF. Combining the CDR3 with reference TRBV5-1 and TRBJ2-4 gives the whole variable domain KAGVTQTPRYLIKTRGQQVTLSCSPISGHRSVSWYQQTPGQGLQFLFEYFSETQRNKGNFPGRFSGRQFSNSRSEMNVSTLELGDSALYLCASSLVRSGDIQYFGAGTRLSVL.

This chain connects TRBV27 to TRBJ2-7; TRBD2 agrees at 13 bases. V lost 5 bases to trimming and J lost 0 bases; unmatched junction nucleotides: 7. There are 17 residues in the CDR3. Germline values: CDR1 MNHEY, CDR2 SMNVEV (reference sequence). The CDR3 DNA follows: TGTGCCAGCAGTCCGGGACTAGCGGGATACGGCTCCTACGAGCAGTACTTC. Protein product: CASSPGLAGYGSYEQYF.

The chain has TRBV10-3 and TRBJ1-5, with 8 bases that match TRBD1. The V gene end was trimmed by 2 bases and the J gene end by 4 bases; junction bases not matched to a gene: 7. Germline V gene sequence: CDR1 ENHRY, CDR2 SYGVKD. The CDR3 spans 16 residues. In DNA, the CDR3 is TGTGCCATCAGTGAGACCGGGACAGGATGGAATCAGCCCCAGCATTTT. Its translation is CAISETGTGWNQPQHF.

The chain uses TRBV11-1 and TRBJ1-2; perhaps TRBD1 as D (5 bases). Germline CDR1 reads SGHAT; CDR2 reads FQDESV (reference sequence). The CDR3 runs to 13 residues. Trimming took off 0 bases at V and 5 bases at J, with 7 bases between the two ends. CDR3 residues: CASSLAGAYGYTF. Written as DNA, the CDR3 is TGTGCCAGCAGCTTAGCAGGGGCGTATGGCTACACCTTC.

V is TRBV28 and J is TRBJ2-7; D perhaps matches TRBD1 (6 bases). CDR1 and CDR2 from the germline V gene are MDHEN and SYDVKM. Trimming stripped 5 bases from V and 1 base from J, with 9 bases between. This CDR3 contains 13 residues. The chain's CDR3 is CASSQGLSYEQYF. CDR3 in DNA: TGTGCCAGCAGTCAGGGGCTTTCCTACGAGCAGTACTTC.

This chain joins TRBV28 and TRBJ2-7; 8 positions agree with TRBD2. J was trimmed by 1 base and V by 5 bases; bases with no gene match: 4. The germline V gene encodes CDR1 MDHEN and CDR2 SYDVKM. CDR3 length equals 14 residues. The chain's CDR3 is CASSKSGSSYEQYF. The DNA of the CDR3 is TGTGCCAGCAGTAAAAGCGGGAGTTCCTACGAGCAGTACTTC.

The chain has TRBV5-4 and TRBJ2-3; TRBD2 agrees at 10 bases. Germline V gene lookup returns CDR1 SGHNT and CDR2 YYREEE (reference sequence). Trimming cost V 4 bases and J 2 bases; bases outside gene matches: 4. This CDR3 is built from 15 residues. The CDR3: CASSTGLAATDTQYF. CDR3 nucleotides: TGTGCCAGCAGCACCGGACTAGCGGCCACAGATACGCAGTATTTT. The variable domain in full, with the rest retrieved from reference TRBV5-4 and TRBJ2-3, is ETGVTQSPTHLIKTRGQQVTLRCSSQSGHNTVSWYQQALGQGPQFIFQYYREEENGRGNFPPRFSGLQFPNYSSELNVNALELDDSALYLCASSTGLAATDTQYFGPGTRLTVL.

Note on this clone: The junction and the germline gene differ at one end; a read error may be behind it. The genes are TRBV2 and TRBJ2-1; 8 bases agree with TRBD2. The CDR3 contains 15 residues. Germline CDR1 SNHLY, CDR2 FYNNEI. CDR3 nucleotides: TGTGCCAGCAGTGAAGGGGGGACTAGATACAGTGAGCAGTTCTTC. Encoded protein: CASSEGGTRYSEQFF.

This sequence joins TRBV11-2 and TRBJ1-2; D remains unclear. CDR1 and CDR2 (germline): SGHAT, FQNNGV. The V and J ends lost 0 bases and 6 bases respectively, with 11 bases between them. CDR3 size: 14 residues. CDR3 in amino acids: CASSLEARNHGYTF. The CDR3 nucleotides are TGTGCCAGCAGCTTAGAGGCCAGAAACCATGGCTACACCTTC.

The chain uses TRBV5-1 and TRBJ2-1; tentatively, D is TRBD1 (5 bases). The CDR3 has 15 amino acids. The germline V gene has CDR1 SGHRS and CDR2 YFSETQ. V gave up 0 bases and J gave up 0 bases, with 7 bases separating them. DNA of the CDR3: TGCGCCAGCAGCTTGGACCAGGGCTCCTACAATGAGCAGTTCTTC. Translating it yields CASSLDQGSYNEQFF.

This chain joins TRBV5-1 and TRBJ2-5; 8 bases match TRBD2. V was clipped by 4 bases and J by 2 bases; unmatched bases: 7. Germline V gene lookup returns CDR1 SGHRS and CDR2 YFSETQ. CDR3 length: 15 residues. The CDR3 spells CASSLLLAVQETQYF. CDR3 sequence (DNA): TGCGCCAGCAGCCTTCTACTAGCGGTACAAGAGACCCAGTACTTC.

V usage is TRBV5-4 and J usage is TRBJ1-1, with TRBD1 as a possible D gene (6 bases). V lost 5 bases and J 2 bases, leaving 10 bases between the germline ends. CDR1 is SGHNT and CDR2 is YYREEE in the germline V gene (reference sequence). The CDR3 is made up of 13 amino acids. The CDR3 region is CASSWDTNTEAFF. In nucleotides, the CDR3 is TGTGCCAGCAGTTGGGACACTAACACTGAAGCTTTCTTT.

V gene TRBV10-3 combines with J gene TRBJ2-5; perhaps TRBD1 as D (6 bases). The ends were cut back, 4 bases at V and 2 bases at J, with 8 bases in the middle. This CDR3 has 13 amino acids. Germline CDR1 and CDR2: ENHRY and SYGVKD. CDR3 residues: CAISGQEQETQYF. CDR3 in DNA: TGTGCCATCAGTGGACAGGAGCAAGAGACCCAGTACTTC.

This chain uses TRBV6-5 with TRBJ2-1, with D tentatively TRBD2 (5 bases). The germline CDR1 and CDR2 sequences are MNHEY and SVGAGI. V gave up 3 bases and J gave up 4 bases, with 7 bases separating them. The CDR3 is 13 amino acids. CDR3 DNA: TGTGCCAGCAGTTATACGGGGTACAATGAGCAGTTCTTC. Translation gives CASSYTGYNEQFF.

This clone has a handful of counts. The chain couples TRBV6-1 to TRBJ2-3; the D gene is possibly TRBD2 (5 bases). The CDR3 runs 15 residues. CDR1 and CDR2 from the germline V gene are MNHNS and SASEGT. The germline V and J ends were trimmed by 3 bases and 0 bases, with 10 bases remaining between them. The CDR3 region is CASSDWRTSTDTQYF. The CDR3 DNA reads TGTGCCAGCAGTGACTGGAGGACTAGCACAGATACGCAGTATTTT.

V gene TRBV6-1 combines with J gene TRBJ2-7, with 9 bases fitting TRBD1. Germline V gives CDR1 MNHNS, CDR2 SASEGT. The CDR3 is 14 amino acids. The junction had 12 bases not matched to a gene; V was cut back by 6 bases and J by 9 bases. The CDR3 nucleotides read TGTGCCAGCAGCTGGACAGGGGAGAGGCTAGGGCAGTACTTC. This gives the protein CASSWTGERLGQYF.

The chain is built from TRBV10-3 and TRBJ1-1; no definite D call. CDR3 size: 13 residues. V gave up 0 bases and J gave up 5 bases, with 7 bases separating them. Germline-derived CDR1 and CDR2 are ENHRY and SYGVKD. The CDR3 nucleotides read TGTGCCATCAGTGAGTCGGCTTTGACTGAAGCTTTCTTT. Residues: CAISESALTEAFF.

The sample holds one count of this clone. This sequence joins TRBV5-8 and TRBJ2-1; D is undetermined. Trimming stripped 2 bases from V and 9 bases from J, with 12 bases between. Germline lookup yields CDR1 SGHTS and CDR2 YDEGEE. The length of the CDR3 is 13 residues. CDR3 in amino acids: CASSFLLIREQFF. The CDR3 region has the DNA TGTGCCAGCAGCTTCCTGTTAATTCGTGAGCAGTTCTTC.

This rearrangement joins TRBV28 to TRBJ1-1; D possibly corresponds to TRBD1 (6 bases). The CDR3 sequence is 15 residues long. CDR1 and CDR2 (germline): MDHEN, SYDVKM. The V end lost 5 bases, the J end lost 3 bases, and 16 bases lay between the germline ends. The DNA for the CDR3 is TGTGCCAGCAGTCCCCAGGGGCCCAGATACACTGAAGCTTTCTTT. As protein: CASSPQGPRYTEAFF. The full variable domain, its missing parts supplied by reference TRBV28 and TRBJ1-1, is DVKVTQSSRYLVKRTGEKVFLECVQDMDHENMFWYRQDPGLGLRLIYFSYDVKMKEKGDIPEGYSVSREKKERFSLILESASTNQTSMYLCASSPQGPRYTEAFFGQGTRLTVV.

Turning to this clone: The same CDR3 also results from other DNA sequences found in this sample. The chain is built from TRBV9 and TRBJ2-3, with 7 positions matching TRBD2. The junction had 3 bases not matched to a gene; V was cut back by 0 bases and J by 2 bases. The CDR3 length is 15 residues. Germline V lookup: CDR1 SGDLS, CDR2 YYNGEE. The CDR3 bases are TGTGCCAGCAGCGTAGCGGGAGGCTACACAGATACGCAGTATTTT. Translation gives CASSVAGGYTDTQYF. Full variable domain (outside the CDR3, taken from reference TRBV9 and TRBJ2-3): DSGVTQTPKHLITATGQRVTLRCSPRSGDLSVYWYQQSLDQGLQFLIQYYNGEERAKGNILERFSAQQFPDLHSELNLSSLELGDSALYFCASSVAGGYTDTQYFGPGTRLTVL.